This T cell receptor (beta chain) derives from a study of lymphopenia after photon versus proton radiotherapy. Study-wide findings and caveats: After lymphocyte nadir, photon-treated repertoires showed oligoclonal expansion, especially CD8+ Temra. A bigger post-nadir fall in TCR diversity correlated inversely with survival time in deceased patients.

About this clone itself: What it binds is unknown.

The germline V gene encodes CDR1 SGHRS and CDR2 YFSETQ. Unmatched junction bases numbered 3, after V lost 1 base and J lost 6 bases. The CDR3 spans 14 residues. This table comes from immunoSEQ multiplex PCR, and its TCRdb copy is limited to in-frame clones, with some not included. The repertoire holds about 18,000 clones, with about 79% as singletons. This TCR derives from a man between 70 and 80 years old with pancreatic cancer. The chain joins TRBV5-1 to TRBJ2-7; 11 bases agree with TRBD1. Sequenced material: peripheral blood, taken from a patient treated with proton-based radiotherapy. The CDR3 DNA reads as TGCGCCAGCAGCTTGAAGGGACAGGGGGTCGAGCAGTACTTC. Translating gives CASSLKGQGVEQYF.